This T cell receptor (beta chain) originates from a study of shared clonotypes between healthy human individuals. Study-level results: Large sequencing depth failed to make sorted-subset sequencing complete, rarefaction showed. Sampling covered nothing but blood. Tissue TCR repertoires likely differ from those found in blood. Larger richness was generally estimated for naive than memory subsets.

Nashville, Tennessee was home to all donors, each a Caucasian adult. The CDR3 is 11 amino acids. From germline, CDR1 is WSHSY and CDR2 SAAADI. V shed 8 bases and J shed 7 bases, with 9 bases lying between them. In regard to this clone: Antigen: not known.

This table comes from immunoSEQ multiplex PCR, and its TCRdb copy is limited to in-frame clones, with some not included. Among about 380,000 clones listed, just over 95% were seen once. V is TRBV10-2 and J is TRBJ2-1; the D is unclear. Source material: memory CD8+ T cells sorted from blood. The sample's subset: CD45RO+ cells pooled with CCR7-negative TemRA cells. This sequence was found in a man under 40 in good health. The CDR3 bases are TGCGCCAGCTTCGTAGGGAATGAGCAGTTCTTC. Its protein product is CASFVGNEQFF.